This TCR beta chain was recovered during a study of memory CD4+ T cells and cytomegalovirus serostatus (dated by TCRdb to about 2019). With regard to the full study: A total of about 35 healthy Belgian adults, of whom 9 were CMV seropositive and roughly 24 were CMV seronegative, were included in the cohort. CD4+ memory TCRbeta repertoires of a Belgian cohort with known cytomegalovirus serostatus were sequenced in order to replicate a published TCR-based CMV serostatus classifier. Here is what the overall study found, with its caveats: Of 164 previously reported CMV-associated TCRbeta sequences, about 62 appeared in the CD4+ memory repertoires, each in one to five individuals. On the Belgian cohort, the classifier based on the original framework reached a median bootstrapped AUC of about 0.95, with a 95% CI of 0.76-1.00. Only CD4+CD45RO+ memory cells were sequenced, in contrast to the original study, in which naive and memory CD4+ and CD8+ populations were covered. For CMV serostatus prediction, a median bootstrapped AUC of about 0.94 was reached with the original framework, and a median bootstrapped AUC of around 0.9 was reached with a US-trained random forest. Results were interpreted as suggesting that the CMV-associated TCR signature is largely present in the CD4+ memory repertoire.

A note on this clone: Its antigen is still unknown. No much larger clone is present one base from it, and per-base qualities are unavailable.

The Quick-DNA Microprep Kit was used to extract genomic DNA from the sorted cells. TCRbeta DNA was amplified with the immunoSEQ hsTCRbeta kit following the manufacturer's protocol. TCRbeta libraries were sequenced on an Illumina MiSeq instrument. The authors' pipeline ran thus. Removing out-of-frame sequences left 2,204,828 distinct TCRbeta sequences, an average of approximately 61,000 per individual. Each individual was scored by the count of 164 previously reported CMV-associated TCRbeta sequences and the total productive distinct TCRbeta count. A beta-binomial model was reimplemented in Python, and random forests from scikit-learn, run with default parameters, were trained on data from the US cohort. On the Belgian cohort, classifier performance was reported as the median AUC, along with percentile confidence intervals, across 10,000 bootstrap iterations. Sourced from immuneACCESS, this table was stored by TCRdb with only in-frame sequences that have V and J called. A share of the clones is absent; for the studies checked, an unresolved V gene accounts for under half, and the remainder has no known explanation. V, J and clone size are taken as reported in that table, and D and trimming were inferred from the DNA itself. The sample table records about 59,000 clones; roughly 81% of these occur just once. The ten largest clones capture 0.8% to 1.2% of the sample.

A FACSAria II was used to sort memory CD4+ T cells, defined as single viable CD3+CD4+CD8-CD45RO+ cells. CMV serostatus was assessed using a Roche Elecsys assay, by which serum IgG against CMV pp150, pp28, p38 and p52 was detected. Once the samples were thawed, total CD4+ T cells were enriched through positive selection using CD4 magnetic microbeads. The samples came from a different study that was designed specifically to examine the CD4+ T cell memory repertoire. Peripheral blood mononuclear cells were isolated and cryopreserved following standard operating procedures; serum was stored at -80 °C. The staining used CD3-PerCP (BW264/56), CD4-APC (RPA-T4), CD45RO-PE (UCHT1) and CD8-Pacific Orange (3B5) antibodies, and Sytox blue was used to exclude non-viable cells. V loses 3 bases of germline sequence and J loses 3 bases, and the interval between the two ends is 12 bases. From the cysteine up to the phenylalanine, the CDR3 has a length of 14 residues. The CDR3 DNA has 42 bases and is translated from base 1. CDR1 and CDR2, looked up from the germline V gene, are MGHRA and YSYEKL.

The chain is encoded by TRBV4-1 joined to TRBJ2-7; no D gene call is confident. The sequenced sample was memory CD4+ T cells from blood. This TCR was sampled from an adult in good health and CMV-seronegative. The bases read TGCGCCAGCAGCCATGGAAGACGGGTCTACGAGCAGTACTTC. Its translation reads: CASSHGRRVYEQYF.